This TCR beta chain emerged from a study of T-cell memory formation after mild COVID-19. For the study at large: TCR clustering was largely donor specific. Findings of the study overall: Clones contracting day 15 to 85 were balanced CD4/CD8; later expanders leaned CD4+. Among CD4+ contracting clones, most were CM and EM, and CD8+ ones EMRA.

TCRdb called the 5' RACE reads again in MiXCR, with one record for every CDR3 protein. The profile shows around 260,000 distinct CDR3 sequences, roughly 17% of them singletons. V lost 5 bases, J lost 4 bases, and 10 bases stayed unmatched. Germline CDR1 reads MNHEY; CDR2 reads SMNVEV (reference sequence). CDR3 size: 15 residues. This clonotype was observed a few times. The antigen remains undetermined. The sequence was collected from a man younger than 35 who had mild COVID-19 (a few samples of this study predate the infection). Cell type and time point are not known. What was sequenced was PBMCs or a T cell subset sorted from them (not recorded which). The rearrangement links TRBV27 to TRBJ2-5, with 7 bases aligning to TRBD1. CDR3 sequence (DNA): TGTGCCAGCAGTCCACCGACAGGGTCCCGAGAGACCCAGTACTTC. Protein: CASSPPTGSRETQYF.